Following are 7 T cell receptor beta chains from one sample sequenced in a study of cytomegalovirus exposure and HLA in healthy donors. The study ran its PCR with 60 Vbeta and 13 Jbeta primers. Assay: immunoSEQ multiplex PCR; the TCRdb copy retains only in-frame clones and omits some. There are about 160,000 clones in the sample; around 80% occur only once, and approximately 2% lies in the top ten. Material: PBMCs. The source of these receptors is a man aged 18 to 35 in good health and CMV-seronegative.

The chain combines TRBV7-6 with TRBJ2-7, with D perhaps matching TRBD2 (5 bases). V shed 1 base and J shed 2 bases, with 30 bases lying between them. The CDR3 is 21 residues long. Germline V lookup: CDR1 SGHVS, CDR2 FNYEAQ. The CDR3 DNA follows: TGTGCCAGCAGCTTAGGGCCCCTTCGGGATCCGAGGTCCGGTGGAACCTACGAGCAGTACTTC. This encodes CASSLGPLRDPRSGGTYEQYF.

This clone appeared a few times. This chain links TRBV5-6 with TRBJ1-1; no definite D call. This CDR3 has 11 amino acids. The germline CDR1 and CDR2 sequences are SGHDT and YYEEEE. V was clipped by 0 bases and J by 8 bases, with 5 bases between them. In nucleotides, the CDR3 is TGTGCCAGCAGCTTGGCCCCGGAAGCTTTCTTT. Its protein product is CASSLAPEAFF. Drawing the rest from reference TRBV5-6 and TRBJ1-1, the complete variable domain is DAGVTQSPTHLIKTRGQQVTLRCSPKSGHDTVSWYQQALGQGPQFIFQYYEEEERQRGNFPDRFSGHQFPNYSSELNVNALLLGDSALYLCASSLAPEAFFGQGTRLTVV.

The sample holds a few counts of this clone. The CDR3 DNA follows: TGTGCCAGCAGTGAAGAATCCGGGGGGCGAGGGGGCTACACCTTC. Amino acid sequence: CASSEESGGRGGYTF. This chain connects TRBV6-1 to TRBJ1-2; D possibly corresponds to TRBD1 (6 bases). The CDR3 covers 15 residues. V lost 1 base, J lost 8 bases, and 17 bases lay in between. Germline lookup yields CDR1 MNHNS and CDR2 SASEGT.

This rearrangement joins TRBV19 to TRBJ2-2; maybe TRBD2 (5 bases). Germline CDR1 reads LNHDA; CDR2 reads SQIVND (reference sequence). The V and J ends lost 5 bases and 4 bases respectively, with 17 bases between them. CDR3 length: 16 amino acids. The CDR3 DNA sequence: TGTGCCAGTAGTCGGCTGGTGGGAGTGAGCACCGGGGAGCTGTTTTTT. It yields the protein CASSRLVGVSTGELFF.

This chain joins TRBV6-1 and TRBJ2-5, with TRBD1 identical over 9 bases. This CDR3 is built from 14 residues. The V gene end was trimmed by 7 bases and the J gene end by 3 bases; junction bases not matched to a gene: 6. The germline V gene has CDR1 MNHNS and CDR2 SASEGT. The chain's CDR3 is CASKPDRGEETQYF. In DNA form, the CDR3 reads TGTGCCAGCAAACCCGACAGGGGGGAAGAGACCCAGTACTTC.

The V and J genes are TRBV30 and TRBJ1-1; no firm D call. This CDR3 comprises 10 residues. V was trimmed by 6 bases and J by 6 bases, leaving 8 bases between them. In germline, CDR1 is GTSNPN, CDR2 SVGIG (reference sequence). In DNA, the CDR3 is TGTGCCTGCGGTGTGCCTGAAGCTTTCTTT. It codes for CACGVPEAFF.

The chain links TRBV27 to TRBJ2-7; TRBD2 agrees at 8 bases. This CDR3 has 16 residues. CDR1 and CDR2 from the germline V gene are MNHEY and SMNVEV (reference sequence). V lost 3 bases, J lost 0 bases, and 7 bases stayed unmatched. The DNA for the CDR3 is TGTGCCAGCAGTTTGTCACAGCGGGAGTTCTCCTACGAGCAGTACTTC. This gives the protein CASSLSQREFSYEQYF.